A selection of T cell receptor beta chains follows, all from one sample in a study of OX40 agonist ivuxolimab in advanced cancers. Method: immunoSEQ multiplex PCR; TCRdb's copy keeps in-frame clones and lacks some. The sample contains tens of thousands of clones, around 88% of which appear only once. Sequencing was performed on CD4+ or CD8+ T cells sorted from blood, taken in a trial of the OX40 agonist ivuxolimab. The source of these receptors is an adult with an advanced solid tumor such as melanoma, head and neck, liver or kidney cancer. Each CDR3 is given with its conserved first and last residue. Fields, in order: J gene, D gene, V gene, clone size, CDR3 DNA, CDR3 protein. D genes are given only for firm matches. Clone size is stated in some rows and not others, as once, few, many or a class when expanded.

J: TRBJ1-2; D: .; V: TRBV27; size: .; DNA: TGTGCCAGCAGTTTATACCCCCAATCGGGCGGCTACACCTTC; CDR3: CASSLYPQSGGYTF
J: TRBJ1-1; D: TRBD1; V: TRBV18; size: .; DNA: TGTGCCAGCTCACCCGGACAGGGGAACACTGAAGCTTTCTTT; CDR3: CASSPGQGNTEAFF
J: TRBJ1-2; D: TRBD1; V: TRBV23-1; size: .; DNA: TGCGCCAGCAGTGACAGGGGGCGCTTGGGTGCGGACTATGGCTACACCTTC; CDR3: CASSDRGRLGADYGYTF
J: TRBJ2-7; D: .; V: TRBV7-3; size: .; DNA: TGTGCCAGCAGACGGTCCCTCGAGGGAAACGAGCAGTACTTC; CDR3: CASRRSLEGNEQYF
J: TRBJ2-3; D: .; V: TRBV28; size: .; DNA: TGTGCCAGCAGTCCGGACAGAACGCAGTATTTT; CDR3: CASSPDRTQYF
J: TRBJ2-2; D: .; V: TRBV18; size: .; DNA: TGTGCCAGCTCACGAGCAACGGGAATGAACACCGGGGAGCTGTTTTTT; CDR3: CASSRATGMNTGELFF
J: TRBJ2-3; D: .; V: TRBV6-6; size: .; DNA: TGTGCCAGCAGTCCCCACGACGGGGGAAAGCAGTATTTT; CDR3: CASSPHDGGKQYF
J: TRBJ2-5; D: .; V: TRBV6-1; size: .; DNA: TGTGCCAGCAGCCCCACCGGGGGCGCGGAGACCCAGTACTTC; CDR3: CASSPTGGAETQYF
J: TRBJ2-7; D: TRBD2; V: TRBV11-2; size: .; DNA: TGTGCCAGCAGCTTAGCACTAGCGGGTTTTTCCTACGAGCAGTACTTC; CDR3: CASSLALAGFSYEQYF
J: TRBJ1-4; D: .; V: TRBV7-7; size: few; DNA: TGTGCTAGCAGCCCGACAGTTGATAAGGTAAATACTGAAAAACTGTTTTTT; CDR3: CASSPTVDKVNTEKLFF
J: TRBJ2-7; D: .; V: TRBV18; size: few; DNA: TGTGCCAGCTCACCAAGAAGGTCCTACGAGCAGTACTTC; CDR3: CASSPRRSYEQYF
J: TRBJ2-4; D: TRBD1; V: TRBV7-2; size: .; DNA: TGTGCCAGCAGCCCGGGACAGGGGCTAGCCAAAAACATTCAGTACTTC; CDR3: CASSPGQGLAKNIQYF
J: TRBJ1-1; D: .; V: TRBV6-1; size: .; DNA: TGTGCCATTCAGGGTTCACGGGAAGCTTTCTTT; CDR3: CAIQGSREAFF
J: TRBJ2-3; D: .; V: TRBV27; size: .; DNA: TGTGCCAGCAGTTCCGACACAGATACGCAGTATTTT; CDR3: CASSSDTDTQYF
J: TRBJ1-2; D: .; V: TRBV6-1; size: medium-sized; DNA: TGTGCCAGCAGGACCTTGGGGGTGGTCTATGGCTACACCTTC; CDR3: CASRTLGVVYGYTF
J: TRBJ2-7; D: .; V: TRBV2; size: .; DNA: TGTGCCAGCAGTGATAGTAGGGTTCCCTACGAGCAGTACTTC; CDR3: CASSDSRVPYEQYF
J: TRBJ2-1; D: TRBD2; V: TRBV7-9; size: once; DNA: TGTGCCAGCAGCTTAGGCGGGGGGAACAATGAGCAGTTCTTC; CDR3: CASSLGGGNNEQFF
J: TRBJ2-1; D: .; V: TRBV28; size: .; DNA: TGTGCCAGCAGGGGACCCCGCGAAGACAATGAGCAGTTCTTC; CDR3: CASRGPREDNEQFF
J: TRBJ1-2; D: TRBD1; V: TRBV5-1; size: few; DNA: TGCGCCAGCAGCTTGGACCCGACAGGGGGCTATGGCTACACCTTC; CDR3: CASSLDPTGGYGYTF
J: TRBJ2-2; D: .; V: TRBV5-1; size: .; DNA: TGCGCCAGCAGCCCCCGAAGCAGGGATGGGGAGCTGTTTTTT; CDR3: CASSPRSRDGELFF
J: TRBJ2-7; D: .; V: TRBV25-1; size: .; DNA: TGTGCCAGCACCAGGGGGACTAGAGTTTACTTC; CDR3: CASTRGTRVYF
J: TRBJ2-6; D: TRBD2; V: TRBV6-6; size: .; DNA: TGTGCCAGCGGGGGGGTGTCTGGGGCCAACGTCCTGACTTTC; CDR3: CASGGVSGANVLTF
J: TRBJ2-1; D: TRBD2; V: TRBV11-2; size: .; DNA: TGTGCCAGCAGCTTACGCGCCGGGACTAGCGGGAGTGATGAGCAGTTCTTC; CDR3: CASSLRAGTSGSDEQFF
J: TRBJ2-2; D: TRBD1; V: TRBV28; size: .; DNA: TGTGCCAGCAGTACAAGGACAGGGAAGGGTAAAGCCGGGGAGCTGTTTTTT; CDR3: CASSTRTGKGKAGELFF
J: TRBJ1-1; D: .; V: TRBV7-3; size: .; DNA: TGTGCCAGCAGCTCCCTGACTAGGGTTGAAGCTTTCTTT; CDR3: CASSSLTRVEAFF
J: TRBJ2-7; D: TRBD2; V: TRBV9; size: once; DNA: TGTGCCAGCAGCGTAGGCCAGACTAGCGGGAGACAGCACGAGCAGTACTTC; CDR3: CASSVGQTSGRQHEQYF
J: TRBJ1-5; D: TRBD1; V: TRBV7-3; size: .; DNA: TGTGCCAGCAGCTTATGGGGGGACAGTGCCTCACAGGGGCATTTT; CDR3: CASSLWGDSASQGHF
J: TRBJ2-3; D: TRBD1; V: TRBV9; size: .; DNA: TGTGCCAGCAGCATCACAGGGGGTTCGGACACGCAGTATTTT; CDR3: CASSITGGSDTQYF
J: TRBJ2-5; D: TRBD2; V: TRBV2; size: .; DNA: TGTGCCAGCCGGGGGGAGCAGACCCAAGAGACCCAGTACTTC; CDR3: CASRGEQTQETQYF
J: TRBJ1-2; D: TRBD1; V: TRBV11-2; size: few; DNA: TGTGCCAGCAGTCGTACAGGGGGGACTAACTATGGCTACACCTTC; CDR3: CASSRTGGTNYGYTF
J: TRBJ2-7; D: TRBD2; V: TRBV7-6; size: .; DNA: TGTGCCAGCAGTTTGTCCCCTCCGATAGCGGGGGCCGCCTACGAGCAGTACTTC; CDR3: CASSLSPPIAGAAYEQYF
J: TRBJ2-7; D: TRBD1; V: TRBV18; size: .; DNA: TGTGCCAGCTCCGGGGGGGACAGGGGTCCCTACGAGCAGTACTTC; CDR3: CASSGGDRGPYEQYF
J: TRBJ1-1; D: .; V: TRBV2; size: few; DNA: TGTGCCAGCAGCAGGAAGTTCACTGAAGCTTTCTTT; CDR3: CASSRKFTEAFF
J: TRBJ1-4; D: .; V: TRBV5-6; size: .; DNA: TGTGCCAGCAGCTTGAAACAGGGCGATGAAAAACTGTTTTTT; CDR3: CASSLKQGDEKLFF
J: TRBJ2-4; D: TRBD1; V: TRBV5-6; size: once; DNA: TGTGCCAGCAGCCAGACAGGGGGTGGAAACATTCAGTACTTC; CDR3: CASSQTGGGNIQYF
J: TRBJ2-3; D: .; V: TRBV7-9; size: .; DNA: TGTGCCAGCAGCCCCCGGACAGATACGCAGTATTTT; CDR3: CASSPRTDTQYF
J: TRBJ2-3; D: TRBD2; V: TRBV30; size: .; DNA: TGTGCCTGGAAAGTTGGACTAGCGCAAGATACGCAGTATTTT; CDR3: CAWKVGLAQDTQYF
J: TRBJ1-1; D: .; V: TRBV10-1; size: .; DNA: TGCGCCTCGGGGGATAACACTGAAGCTTTCTTT; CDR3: CASGDNTEAFF
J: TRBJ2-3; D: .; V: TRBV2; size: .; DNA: TGTGCCAGCACACCCGGGGGGCTGAGCACAGATACGCAGTATTTT; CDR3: CASTPGGLSTDTQYF
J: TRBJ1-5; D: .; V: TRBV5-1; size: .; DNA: TGCGCCAGCAGCTTGGGAGAGAATAGCAATCAGCCCCAGCATTTT; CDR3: CASSLGENSNQPQHF
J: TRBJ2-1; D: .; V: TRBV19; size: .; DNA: TGTGCCAGTACCAATGTCGGCCGCGTCAATGAGCAGTTCTTC; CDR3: CASTNVGRVNEQFF
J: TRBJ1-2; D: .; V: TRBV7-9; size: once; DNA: TGTGCCAGCAGCTTAGGGGAAATGCGGGGCTACACCTTC; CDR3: CASSLGEMRGYTF
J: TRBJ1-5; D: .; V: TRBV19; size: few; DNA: TGTGCCAGTAATGCAGGGAGGGATCAGCCCCAGCATTTT; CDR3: CASNAGRDQPQHF
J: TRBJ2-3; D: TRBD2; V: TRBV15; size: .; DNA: TGTGCCACCAGCAGGGGTAGACTAGCAGCCACAGATACGCAGTATTTT; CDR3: CATSRGRLAATDTQYF
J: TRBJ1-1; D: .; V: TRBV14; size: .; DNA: TGTGCCAGCAGCCAGATACTAGGGGGCACTGAAGCTTTCTTT; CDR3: CASSQILGGTEAFF
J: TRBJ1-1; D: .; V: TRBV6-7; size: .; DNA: TGTGCCAGCAGTTTGCCCTGGGTCGGGGCGGATGAAGCTTTCTTT; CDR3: CASSLPWVGADEAFF
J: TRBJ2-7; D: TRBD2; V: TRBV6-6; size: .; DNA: TGTGCCAGCAGTTCGCTAGGGACTAGCAGCAGGCGAGAGTACTTC; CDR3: CASSSLGTSSRREYF
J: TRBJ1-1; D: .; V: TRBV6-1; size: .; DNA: TGTGCCAGCAGTGAAACGATCCCTGGATTCACTGAAGCTTTCTTT; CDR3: CASSETIPGFTEAFF
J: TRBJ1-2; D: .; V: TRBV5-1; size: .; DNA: TGCGCCAGCAGCTTGGAAGGGATGTTGGGCGGCTACACCTTC; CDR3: CASSLEGMLGGYTF
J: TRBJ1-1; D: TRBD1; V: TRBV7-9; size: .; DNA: TGTGCCAGCAGATATGACAGGGTGAACACTGAAGCTTTCTTT; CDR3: CASRYDRVNTEAFF
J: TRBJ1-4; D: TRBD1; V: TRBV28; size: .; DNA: TGTGCCAGCAGTACCGCAGGGGGGGGTAATGAAAAACTGTTTTTT; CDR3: CASSTAGGGNEKLFF
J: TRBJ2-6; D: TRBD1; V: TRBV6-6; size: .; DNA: TGTGCCAGCAGAGAGGGACAGGGAATAGGCGTCCTGACTTTC; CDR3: CASREGQGIGVLTF
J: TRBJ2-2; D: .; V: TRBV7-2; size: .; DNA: TGTGCCAGCAGCCTAGCCGGGGAGCTGTTTTTT; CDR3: CASSLAGELFF
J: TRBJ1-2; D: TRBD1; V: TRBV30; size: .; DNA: TGTGCCTGGATATCCCCGCCTCTAGACAGGGGGCTGGGTGGCTACACCTTC; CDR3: CAWISPPLDRGLGGYTF
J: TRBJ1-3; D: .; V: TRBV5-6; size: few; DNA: TGTGCCAGCAGCTTGTTCATGACAGACTCCACTTCTTCTGGAAACACCATATATTTT; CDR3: CASSLFMTDSTSSGNTIYF
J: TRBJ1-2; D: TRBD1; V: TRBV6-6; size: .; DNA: TGTGCCAGCAGATCAACAGGGGGCCCCTATGGCTACACCTTC; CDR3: CASRSTGGPYGYTF
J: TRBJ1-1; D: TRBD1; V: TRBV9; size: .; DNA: TGTGCCAGCAGCAGCGTCCATCCCGGACAGGGGAACACTGAAGCTTTCTTT; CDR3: CASSSVHPGQGNTEAFF
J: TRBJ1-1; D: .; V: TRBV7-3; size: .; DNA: TGTGCCAGCAGCCAGGGACAGAACACTGAAGCTTTCTTT; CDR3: CASSQGQNTEAFF
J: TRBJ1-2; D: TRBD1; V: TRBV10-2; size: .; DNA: TGCGCCAGCAGTGAGGTGACAGGGGAAGGCTACACCTTC; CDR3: CASSEVTGEGYTF